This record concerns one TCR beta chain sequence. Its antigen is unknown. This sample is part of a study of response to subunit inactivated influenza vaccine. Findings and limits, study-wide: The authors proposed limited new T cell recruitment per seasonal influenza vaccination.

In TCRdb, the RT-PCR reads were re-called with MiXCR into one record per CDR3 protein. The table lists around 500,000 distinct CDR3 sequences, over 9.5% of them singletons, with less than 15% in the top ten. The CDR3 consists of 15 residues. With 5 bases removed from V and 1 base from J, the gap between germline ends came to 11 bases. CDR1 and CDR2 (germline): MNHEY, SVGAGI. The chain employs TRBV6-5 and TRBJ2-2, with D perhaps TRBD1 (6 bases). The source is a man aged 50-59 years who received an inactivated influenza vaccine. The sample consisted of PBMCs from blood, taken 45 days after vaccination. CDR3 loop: CASSNHRVNTGELFF. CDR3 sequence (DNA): TGTGCCAGCAGTAACCACAGGGTGAACACCGGGGAGCTGTTTTTT.